This TCR beta chain was obtained from a study of blood T cell repertoires in COVID-19 (dated by TCRdb to the early 2020s). Turning to the overall study: Samples from collaborators originated in the United States, Italy and Spain and spanned both the acute and convalescent phases of COVID-19. The material from the prospective study consisted of cDNA or gDNA derived from T cells, B-cell-depleted T cells, or PBMCs. Deeply sampled blood TCRbeta repertoires from subjects exposed to, actively infected with, or recovered from COVID-19 were included in the dataset. The repertoires were released in a freely available public database intended as a resource for research on the immune response to SARS-CoV-2. Samples were obtained from the ongoing ImmuneRACE study (first 160 participants) and from 1,200 or so subjects provided by 6 global collaborators. Sample metadata almost always included a de-identified subject ID, COVID-19 status, age in years and sex. Where HLA class I and class II types were available, the types were taken from metadata supplied by the sample provider, not from assay-based typing. The paper's findings and limits, for the study overall: Clinical and demographic metadata were provided uncurated, with the amount varying by source and participant.

TCRbeta CDR3 regions were amplified from genomic DNA by means of the immunoSEQ Assay, a bias-controlled multiplex PCR. The authors' analysis ran thus. The number of nucleated cells in each sample was estimated by amplification of reference gene primers within the assay. To quantify the absolute abundance of each unique TCRbeta CDR3 rearrangement, sequence reads were collapsed and filtered. For each sample, productive Simpson clonality was calculated as the square root of Simpson's diversity index over productive rearrangements. The clones in this table, taken by TCRdb from immuneACCESS, are in-frame only. Not every clone is retained; where verified, under half of the shortfall comes from an unresolved V gene, and the cause of the rest is unknown. V and J calls and clone size are given by that table; D and trimming were obtained from the DNA. For this sample there are around 250,000 clones; 86% appear just once. Clones ranked in the top ten supply under 3.5% of the sample.

The collaborating institutions used their own protocols to collect whole blood in K2EDTA tubes. For TCRbeta analysis, collaborators shipped samples as frozen whole blood, isolated PBMCs, or DNA extracted from either of those sample types. For this clone: It has no known antigen specificity. Base-call qualities are not available, and no considerably larger clone is one nucleotide away.

The receptor was derived from a woman aged 30 to 39 with active or convalescent COVID-19. The material sequenced was peripheral blood.

The encoded CDR3 is CASSVDNDYGYTF. The base sequence is TGTGCCAGCAGCGTCGACAATGACTATGGCTACACCTTC. The sequence joins TRBV9 to TRBJ1-2, with the D gene uncertain. Reading from cysteine to phenylalanine, the CDR3 counts 13 amino acids. Just the 39-base CDR3 DNA is kept, in frame starting at base 1. CDR1 SGDLS and CDR2 YYNGEE were looked up in the germline V gene. Trimming takes 2 bases from V and 3 bases from J, and the germline ends sit 8 bases apart.